The following is a T cell receptor (beta chain) sequence with its context. As yet, its antigen is unknown. The CDR3 has 15 amino acids. Trimming cost V 5 bases and J 1 base; bases outside gene matches: 2. CDR1 and CDR2 from the germline V gene are SEHNR and FQNEAQ (reference sequence). PCR used 60 Vbeta primers and 13 Jbeta primers. The method was immunoSEQ multiplex PCR; TCRdb's version includes in-frame clones alone and lacks a portion of them. The table records 90,000 to 150,000 clones, around 67% of them present only once. The data derive from a study of cytomegalovirus exposure and HLA in healthy donors. Study-wide findings and caveats: CMV serostatus was the sole immune exposure information available.

This sequence originates from a woman in her 40s in good health and CMV-seronegative. The chain recombines TRBV7-9 with TRBJ2-6, with TRBD1 matching 7 bases. The material sequenced was PBMCs. The CDR3 is CASSPQGSGANVLTF. Here the CDR3 DNA reads TGTGCCAGCAGCCCACAGGGGTCTGGGGCCAACGTCCTGACTTTC.